These 12 T cell receptor beta chains share one sample of origin, sequenced in a study of T cell changes during pregnancy in multiple sclerosis. TCRdb keeps only in-frame clones here, not all; method: immunoSEQ multiplex PCR. The sample has roughly 97,000 clones, over 75% seen once. The specimen was peripheral blood, collected in the second trimester of pregnancy. The source of these receptors is a female donor in good health, enrolled as a control in a pregnancy study.

This chain uses TRBV19 with TRBJ2-1; the D gene is possibly TRBD2 (5 bases). Looked up from germline, CDR1 is LNHDA and CDR2 is SQIVND (reference sequence). This CDR3 has 14 residues. The ends were cut back, 3 bases at V and 0 bases at J, with 6 bases in the middle. CDR3 in amino acids: CASSMGSSYNEQFF. The CDR3 DNA follows: TGTGCCAGTAGTATGGGGAGCTCCTACAATGAGCAGTTCTTC.

The gene calls are TRBV4-2 and TRBJ2-2; 11 nucleotides line up with TRBD1. V was clipped by 3 bases and J by 6 bases; unmatched bases: 3. The CDR3 contains 15 residues. Germline CDR1 reads LGHNA; CDR2 reads YNFKEQ. This chain's CDR3 is CASSHGQGAPGELFF. The CDR3 DNA reads TGTGCCAGCAGCCATGGACAGGGGGCTCCCGGGGAGCTGTTTTTT.

This clone was observed a single time. The rearrangement links TRBV5-1 to TRBJ2-4; 9 bases agree with TRBD1. Germline V lookup: CDR1 SGHRS, CDR2 YFSETQ. The CDR3 is made up of 13 amino acids. Trimming at V came to 7 bases and at J to 6 bases, leaving 5 bases not matched to a gene. DNA for the CDR3: TGCGCCAGCGGACCGGGACAGGGAAACATTCAGTACTTC. Translated: CASGPGQGNIQYF.

V and J are TRBV5-4 and TRBJ1-3; 7 bases are shared with TRBD1. The germline gives CDR1 SGHNT, CDR2 YYREEE (reference sequence). The CDR3 totals 17 residues. V lost 3 bases, J lost 2 bases, and 11 bases stayed unmatched. Here the CDR3 DNA reads TGTGCCAGCAGCTCAGGCGACAGGGCCCCTCCTGGAAACACCATATATTTT. Its translation is CASSSGDRAPPGNTIYF.

This clone was detected once. The genes are TRBV19 and TRBJ1-5, with TRBD1 matching 8 bases. Losses at the gene ends were 6 bases for V and 5 bases for J; bases not matched to a gene: 3. This CDR3 has 13 amino acids. Germline assignment: CDR1 LNHDA and CDR2 SQIVND (reference sequence). The CDR3, as DNA: TGTGCCAGTAGCAGGGGGCGCGATCAGCCCCAGCATTTT. This encodes CASSRGRDQPQHF.

The rearrangement uses TRBV14 and TRBJ2-5; 9 nucleotides align to TRBD2. Losses at the gene ends were 1 base for V and 2 bases for J; bases not matched to a gene: 8. Germline values: CDR1 SGHDN, CDR2 FVKESK. This CDR3 has 17 amino acids. CDR3 in amino acids: CASSQVIGLAGQETQYF. The CDR3 DNA follows: TGTGCCAGCAGCCAAGTAATCGGGCTAGCGGGACAAGAGACCCAGTACTTC.

This clone was recorded only once. The chain recombines TRBV18 with TRBJ1-3; 9 bases are a match to TRBD1. Germline CDR1 and CDR2: KGHSH and LQKENI. The CDR3 loop spans 13 amino acids. The trim removed 8 bases at V and 1 base at J, leaving 0 bases unmatched. The CDR3 nucleotides are TGTGCCAGCGGGACAGGGTCTGGAAACACCATATATTTT. The encoded protein is CASGTGSGNTIYF. Full variable domain (outside the CDR3, taken from reference TRBV18 and TRBJ1-3): NAGVMQNPRHLVRRRGQEARLRCSPMKGHSHVYWYRQLPEEGLKFMVYLQKENIIDESGMPKERFSAEFPKEGPSILRIQQVVRGDSAAYFCASGTGSGNTIYFGEGSWLTVV.

This clone has a single count. The genes are TRBV29-1 and TRBJ1-2, with a tentative D call TRBD1 (5 bases). CDR3 length: 14 residues. V lost 4 bases, J lost 4 bases, and 16 bases lay in between. Germline V lookup: CDR1 SQVTM, CDR2 ANQGSEA. DNA of the CDR3: TGCAGCGTTGTATCAGGGCTAGTTGGCTATGGCTACACCTTC. Protein: CSVVSGLVGYGYTF.

The chain employs TRBV7-8 and TRBJ1-1; D possibly corresponds to TRBD1 (6 bases). This CDR3 spans 14 amino acids. The ends were cut back, 5 bases at V and 1 base at J, with 11 bases in the middle. CDR1 SGHVS and CDR2 FQNEAQ come from the germline V gene. The CDR3 nucleotides read TGTGCCAGCAGCCCGAGGGGGGGGAACACTGAAGCTTTCTTT. Translated: CASSPRGGNTEAFF.

The V call is TRBV5-6, the J call TRBJ2-1, with D unclear. V shed 1 base and J shed 8 bases, with 4 bases lying between them. There are 11 residues in the CDR3. Germline V lookup: CDR1 SGHDT, CDR2 YYEEEE. Here the CDR3 reads CASSLSYEQFF. As DNA, the CDR3 is TGTGCCAGCAGCTTGTCGTATGAGCAGTTCTTC.

V gene TRBV5-1 combines with J gene TRBJ2-2; TRBD2 aligns across 9 bases. This CDR3 is 16 amino acids long. V gave up 4 bases and J gave up 4 bases; unmatched junction bases: 8. CDR1 SGHRS and CDR2 YFSETQ come from the germline V gene. CDR3 bases: TGCGCCAGCAGCCCTAGCGGGGTCTTAATCACCGGGGAGCTGTTTTTT. Protein product: CASSPSGVLITGELFF.

The CDR3 DNA is TGTGCCAGCAAGCCGGGGTGGGGGGAACCCTACGAGCAGTACTTC. Translation gives CASKPGWGEPYEQYF. The chain is built from TRBV5-5 and TRBJ2-7; D perhaps matches TRBD2 (6 bases). The CDR3 is made up of 15 amino acids. The V and J ends lost 6 bases and 2 bases respectively, with 18 bases between them. Germline V gives CDR1 SGHKS, CDR2 YYEKEE (reference sequence).